Detailed here is one TCR beta chain. Its antigen is undetermined. This sample was included in a study of cytomegalovirus exposure and HLA in healthy donors. Regarding the study as a whole: Three chains tied to CMV proved CMV antigen-specific in vitro.

J lost 4 bases, V lost 4 bases, and 2 bases had no gene match. Germline lookup yields CDR1 SGHRS and CDR2 YFSETQ. The CDR3 length is 13 residues. Use of 60 Vbeta and 13 Jbeta primers characterized the PCR. Generated by immunoSEQ multiplex PCR, the TCRdb table keeps only in-frame clones and is missing some. The sample has roughly 60,000 clones, 60% to 80% seen once; the top ten hold approximately 3.4%. J is TRBJ2-3 and V is TRBV5-1, with 8 bases identical to TRBD1. This receptor was taken from a woman in her forties in good health and CMV-seropositive. Sequenced input: PBMCs. CDR3 protein: CASSPTGADTQYF. Here the CDR3 DNA reads TGCGCCAGCAGCCCGACAGGGGCAGATACGCAGTATTTT. Filled out from reference TRBV5-1 and TRBJ2-3, the complete variable domain reads KAGVTQTPRYLIKTRGQQVTLSCSPISGHRSVSWYQQTPGQGLQFLFEYFSETQRNKGNFPGRFSGRQFSNSRSEMNVSTLELGDSALYLCASSPTGADTQYFGPGTRLTVL.